The 13 T cell receptor beta chains below all came from one sample that was sequenced in a study of blood T cell repertoires in COVID-19. Assay used: immunoSEQ multiplex PCR; TCRdb lists only in-frame clones, some missing. Among approximately 160,000 clones listed, 84% were seen once. Sequencing input: peripheral blood. The receptors come from a woman aged 45-65 years in a cohort sampled during active or convalescent COVID-19.

The rearrangement uses TRBV18 and TRBJ2-5; a weak D match, TRBD1 (6 bases). Germline-derived CDR1 and CDR2 are KGHSH and LQKENI. This CDR3 contains 15 residues. The V gene lost 0 bases and the J gene lost 5 bases, with 13 bases spanning the gap. CDR3 DNA: TGTGCCAGCTCACCACCTCAATTCCAGGGGGAGACCCAGTACTTC. This gives the protein CASSPPQFQGETQYF.

This chain connects TRBV7-2 to TRBJ2-7; 7 bases fit TRBD1. CDR3 length: 16 amino acids. V lost 4 bases, J lost 0 bases, and 9 bases stayed unmatched. Germline V gene lookup returns CDR1 SGHTA and CDR2 FQGNSA. DNA for the CDR3: TGTGCCAGCAGCTGGGGACAGCCGCTCTCCTCCTACGAGCAGTACTTC. Protein sequence: CASSWGQPLSSYEQYF.

The chain joins TRBV4-3 to TRBJ1-1; D perhaps matches TRBD1 (6 bases). V lost 1 base to trimming and J lost 7 bases, with 13 bases between them. The CDR3 sequence is 14 residues long. CDR1 and CDR2 from the germline V gene are LGHNA and YSLEER. CDR3 bases: TGCGCCAGCAGCCAAGTTGTAGGACAGAATGAAGCTTTCTTT. It specifies CASSQVVGQNEAFF.

The chain is built from TRBV3-1 (or the pseudogene TRBV3-2) and TRBJ1-2, with D possibly being TRBD1 (5 bases). Trimming shortened V by 4 bases and J by 2 bases, and 17 bases separated the two germline ends. CDR1 and CDR2 from the germline V gene are LGHDT and YNNKEL (reference sequence). The CDR3 length is 16 residues. The CDR3 bases are TGTGCCAGCAGCCGAAGAGGGGTGGAGGGAAACTATGGCTACACCTTC. Translating gives CASSRRGVEGNYGYTF.

The chain combines TRBV5-1 with TRBJ2-3; tentative D call: TRBD1 (8 bases). There are 16 residues in the CDR3. Germline assignment: CDR1 SGHRS and CDR2 YFSETQ. The V end was cut by 2 bases, the J end by 9 bases, with 22 bases between. CDR3 DNA: TGCGCCAGCAGCTTCCAAAGCGGGACAGGCGCGACGACGCAGTATTTT. Its translation is CASSFQSGTGATTQYF.

The chain has TRBV27 and TRBJ2-1; a possible D gene is TRBD2 (6 bases). Germline CDR1 is MNHEY and CDR2 is SMNVEV (reference sequence). V was trimmed by 1 base and J by 7 bases, leaving 17 bases between them. The CDR3 covers 16 residues. The CDR3 protein is CASSLLGDAEGNEQFF. The CDR3 region has the DNA TGTGCCAGCAGTTTATTAGGGGACGCGGAGGGAAATGAGCAGTTCTTC.

The rearrangement uses TRBV15 and TRBJ1-2; TRBD1 aligns across 7 bases. The CDR3 loop spans 16 amino acids. The ends lost 0 bases at V and 2 bases at J; junction bases unmatched: 6. Germline assignment: CDR1 LNHNV and CDR2 YYDKDF (reference sequence). This CDR3 is CATSRERTGPNYGYTF. The CDR3 coding sequence is TGTGCCACCAGCAGAGAGAGGACAGGACCAAACTATGGCTACACCTTC.

The table lists this clone with a few counts. The rearrangement uses TRBV9 and TRBJ1-5, with D possibly TRBD1 on 6 matching bases. CDR1 is SGDLS and CDR2 is YYNGEE in the germline V gene. Trimming stripped 0 bases from V and 3 bases from J, with 10 bases between. This CDR3 region has 15 residues. The CDR3 DNA sequence: TGTGCCAGCAGCGTAGGTCAGGGGTTCAATCAGCCCCAGCATTTT. The encoded protein is CASSVGQGFNQPQHF.

The genes are TRBV4-3 and TRBJ1-6; D unclear. CDR3 length: 15 amino acids. Per germline, CDR1 LGHNA and CDR2 YSLEER. V was pared by 5 bases and J by 0 bases, with 8 bases between. The CDR3 DNA reads TGCGCCAGCAGCTACAGCAGCTCCTATAATTCACCCCTCCACTTT. Translation: CASSYSSSYNSPLHF.

This chain connects TRBV11-2 to TRBJ2-5, with 7 bases aligning to TRBD2. V trimming: 6 bases; J trimming: 0 bases; junction bases outside the gene matches: 7. There are 15 residues in the CDR3. CDR1 is SGHAT and CDR2 is FQNNGV in the germline V gene. CDR3 protein: CASSLTSAYQETQYF. DNA for the CDR3: TGTGCCAGCAGTTTAACTAGCGCTTACCAAGAGACCCAGTACTTC.

V and J are TRBV9 and TRBJ2-1; D is possibly TRBD2 (6 bases). Trimming took off 3 bases at V and 4 bases at J, with 14 bases between the two ends. This CDR3 region has 15 residues. Germline V CDR1 and CDR2: SGDLS, YYNGEE. The CDR3 bases are TGTGCCAGCAGCGCCCGTGGGGGGATATACAATGAGCAGTTCTTC. Translating gives CASSARGGIYNEQFF.

The CDR3 protein is CASSLGDRGRAGELFF. The CDR3 nucleotides read TGCGCCAGCAGCTTGGGAGACAGGGGGAGAGCCGGGGAGCTGTTTTTT. The V and J genes are TRBV5-1 and TRBJ2-2; 9 positions agree with TRBD1. Germline lookup yields CDR1 SGHRS and CDR2 YFSETQ. The CDR3 extends over 16 amino acids. V was pared by 0 bases and J by 6 bases, with 6 bases of the junction left unmatched.

In nucleotides, the CDR3 is TGTGCCAGCGCCAGCGGGGGCGTCCCGGAAGATACGCAGTATTTT. As protein: CASASGGVPEDTQYF. V usage is TRBV28 and J usage is TRBJ2-3; 8 bases fit TRBD2. The germline V gene has CDR1 MDHEN and CDR2 SYDVKM. V dropped 8 bases and J dropped 5; count of bases not matched to a gene: 12. The CDR3 is 15 amino acids.